Listed below are T cell receptor beta chains from one sample, sequenced in a study of T cell clusters in autoimmune cytopenias. One entry per CDR3 protein, without DNA, is what TCRdb gives after re-calling the multiplex PCR reads. The sample table sets out some 2,000 distinct CDR3 sequences. This same sample was also taken into another study, of T cell repertoires in aging, cancer and after chemotherapy.

The sequenced sample was peripheral blood. The receptor source for this set is a human donor in good health. The CDR3 runs from the conserved cysteine through the conserved F or W. Rows give clone size only sometimes, using once, few, many, or a class for an expanded clone.

v_call: TRBV7-3; clone_size: -; j_call: TRBJ1-6; cdr3_aa: CASSLTANSPLHF
v_call: TRBV6-4; clone_size: medium-sized; j_call: TRBJ1-1; cdr3_aa: CASSWAGGYTEAFF
v_call: TRBV27; clone_size: medium-sized; j_call: TRBJ2-7; cdr3_aa: CASRTGGTTYEQYF
v_call: TRBV7-9; clone_size: medium-sized; j_call: TRBJ2-3; cdr3_aa: CASSKRWASDTQYF
v_call: TRBV12-3/TRBV12-4; clone_size: medium-sized; j_call: TRBJ1-2; cdr3_aa: CASSLAGQFTSVDGYTF
v_call: TRBV10-3; clone_size: large; j_call: TRBJ2-5; cdr3_aa: CAISESSETQYF
v_call: TRBV5-3; clone_size: medium-sized; j_call: TRBJ1-5; cdr3_aa: CARSLWCAGGEWGNQPQHF
v_call: TRBV5-1; clone_size: -; j_call: TRBJ2-7; cdr3_aa: CASSSRTRGYEQYF
v_call: TRBV5-6; clone_size: medium-sized; j_call: TRBJ1-6; cdr3_aa: CASSLAGTGAPARSPLHF
v_call: TRBV5-4; clone_size: medium-sized; j_call: TRBJ1-2; cdr3_aa: CASSPGTGAYGYTF
v_call: TRBV6-1; clone_size: medium-sized; j_call: TRBJ1-6; cdr3_aa: CASRLDGYNSPLHF
v_call: TRBV27; clone_size: medium-sized; j_call: TRBJ2-5; cdr3_aa: CASSLSYARMKQETQYF
v_call: TRBV18; clone_size: -; j_call: TRBJ1-2; cdr3_aa: CASSPVQANYGYTF
v_call: TRBV28; clone_size: -; j_call: TRBJ2-3; cdr3_aa: CASSLFGQEVWDTQYF
v_call: TRBV4-2; clone_size: medium-sized; j_call: TRBJ2-5; cdr3_aa: CASSQERGGETQYF
v_call: TRBV20-1; clone_size: -; j_call: TRBJ2-1; cdr3_aa: CSAQPSGTPYNEQFF
v_call: TRBV6-1; clone_size: medium-sized; j_call: TRBJ1-2; cdr3_aa: CASKARGNTGYTF
v_call: TRBV29-1; clone_size: -; j_call: TRBJ1-2; cdr3_aa: CSVRGQGAQGYTF
v_call: TRBV5-3; clone_size: medium-sized; j_call: TRBJ1-5; cdr3_aa: CARSWSSLDSPRQPQHF
v_call: TRBV21-1; clone_size: -; j_call: TRBJ1-1; cdr3_aa: CASSAPCRAFF
v_call: TRBV7-3; clone_size: -; j_call: TRBJ2-1; cdr3_aa: CASSLTGGQGGYNEQFF
v_call: TRBV6-5; clone_size: large; j_call: TRBJ1-5; cdr3_aa: CASSSSWGAHQPQHF
v_call: TRBV5-1; clone_size: -; j_call: TRBJ2-2; cdr3_aa: CASSYQGPRVTGELFF
v_call: TRBV5-1; clone_size: medium-sized; j_call: TRBJ2-3; cdr3_aa: CASSSNSAARYF
v_call: TRBV5-1; clone_size: -; j_call: TRBJ2-5; cdr3_aa: CASSLAREETQYF
v_call: TRBV7-3; clone_size: -; j_call: TRBJ2-3; cdr3_aa: CASSLTGARPDTQYF
v_call: TRBV27; clone_size: medium-sized; j_call: TRBJ1-1; cdr3_aa: CASDKAGGSEAFF
v_call: TRBV6-6; clone_size: large; j_call: TRBJ2-1; cdr3_aa: CASSYSVGREQFF
v_call: TRBV10-3; clone_size: medium-sized; j_call: TRBJ2-7; cdr3_aa: CAISAQGRGGGEQYF
v_call: TRBV19; clone_size: medium-sized; j_call: TRBJ1-6; cdr3_aa: CASSDTRGRSPLHF
v_call: TRBV7-9; clone_size: medium-sized; j_call: TRBJ2-3; cdr3_aa: CASSPQASGRLRDTQYF
v_call: TRBV12-3/TRBV12-4; clone_size: -; j_call: TRBJ2-5; cdr3_aa: CASSFGGTRGETQYF
v_call: TRBV14; clone_size: medium-sized; j_call: TRBJ1-4; cdr3_aa: CASSQDSTGAYNANEKLFF
v_call: TRBV7-3; clone_size: -; j_call: TRBJ2-7; cdr3_aa: CASSPGVTYEQYF
v_call: TRBV28; clone_size: -; j_call: TRBJ1-2; cdr3_aa: CASTYGDYGYTF
v_call: TRBV19; clone_size: medium-sized; j_call: TRBJ1-1; cdr3_aa: CASSIGHLNTEAFF
v_call: TRBV28; clone_size: -; j_call: TRBJ1-4; cdr3_aa: CASRTPRRGEKLFF
v_call: TRBV9; clone_size: -; j_call: TRBJ2-1; cdr3_aa: CASSRTGGSYNEQFF
v_call: TRBV18; clone_size: medium-sized; j_call: TRBJ2-7; cdr3_aa: CASSPPGLAGGTNEQYF
v_call: TRBV10-3; clone_size: medium-sized; j_call: TRBJ2-5; cdr3_aa: CAISIQDRETQYF
v_call: TRBV5-4; clone_size: large; j_call: TRBJ2-5; cdr3_aa: CASSPPRTGGGTETQYF
v_call: TRBV12-3/TRBV12-4; clone_size: medium-sized; j_call: TRBJ2-3; cdr3_aa: CASARVLADTQYF
v_call: TRBV20-1; clone_size: -; j_call: TRBJ2-2; cdr3_aa: CSARATLRGGNTGELFF
v_call: TRBV27; clone_size: -; j_call: TRBJ2-4; cdr3_aa: CASSLSSVGNIQYF
v_call: TRBV29-1; clone_size: large; j_call: TRBJ1-2; cdr3_aa: CSVAGQGHYGYTF
v_call: TRBV4-2; clone_size: -; j_call: TRBJ2-7; cdr3_aa: CASSQEAGAYEQYF
v_call: TRBV5-5; clone_size: medium-sized; j_call: TRBJ2-3; cdr3_aa: CASSWGTSGVGDTQYF
v_call: TRBV6-1; clone_size: -; j_call: TRBJ2-5; cdr3_aa: CASSELAGATGYNEQFF
v_call: TRBV18; clone_size: medium-sized; j_call: TRBJ2-1; cdr3_aa: CASSLQGTGGYNEQFF
v_call: TRBV6-1; clone_size: medium-sized; j_call: TRBJ1-5; cdr3_aa: CASSEPGGGGQPQHF